The TCR beta chain described here comes from a study of cytomegalovirus exposure and HLA in healthy donors. Study-level results: Whilst most TCR sequences proved rare, a subset of public TCRs occurred across many donors. In an earlier analysis, about 87% or about 30%: the productive usage of most TCR beta V segments. Altogether, 170 or so TCR beta chains were recorded as cytomegalovirus-associated.

On this clone: Its antigen is unknown.

PCR used 60 Vbeta primers and 13 Jbeta primers. TCRdb's table, derived via immunoSEQ multiplex PCR, lists solely in-frame clones and lacks some. This sample has hundreds of thousands of clones, with more than 55% found just once. The V gene's germline CDR1 is MGHRA and CDR2 YSYEKL. The CDR3 extends over 15 amino acids. V lost 0 bases, J lost 6 bases, and 15 bases lay in between. The rearrangement uses TRBV4-1 and TRBJ2-7, with TRBD1 as a possible D gene (5 bases). The sequenced sample was PBMCs. The TCR comes from a female donor in good health and CMV-seronegative. CDR3 sequence reads: CASSQDPRVEVEQYF. Here the CDR3 DNA reads TGCGCCAGCAGCCAAGATCCCAGGGTAGAAGTCGAGCAGTACTTC.